This TCR beta chain is drawn from a study of siplizumab effects on memory and regulatory T cells. General study results and limits: A mean of approximately 70% of mappable alloreactive CD4+ clones were Treg-derived with siplizumab, compared with roughly 25% in controls. A major contribution to the alloresponse seemed to be made by naive T cells, which seemed more diverse than memory cells. Most proliferating CD4+ or CD8+ clones, roughly 75-95%, had no naive or memory assignment.

Profiling relied on immunoSEQ multiplex PCR, and the TCRdb table lists in-frame clones only, not all of them. Among about 100,000 clones listed, about 93% were seen once. The CDR3 contains 12 residues. The ends lost 10 bases at V and 3 bases at J; junction bases unmatched: 6. From germline, CDR1 is MDHEN and CDR2 SYDVKM. As regards this clone: Its target is not known.

The material sequenced was non-Treg CD4+ T cells sorted from blood. The receptor's source is a human donor in good health. The chain combines TRBV28 with TRBJ2-7, with 7 bases aligning to TRBD2. The CDR3 is CATTGLVYEQYF. CDR3 sequence (DNA): TGTGCCACAACCGGACTAGTCTACGAGCAGTACTTC.